The 24 T cell receptor beta chains presented below share a single source sample, sequenced in a study of blood T cell repertoires in COVID-19. Only in-frame clones appear in the TCRdb table, and some are missing; sequencing was by immunoSEQ multiplex PCR. The sample consists of under 350,000 clones, about 89% of them appearing once. The sample comprised peripheral blood. The source of these receptors is a man aged 35 to 55 with acute or convalescent COVID-19.

This sequence joins TRBV9 and TRBJ2-1; 7 bases map to TRBD1. The CDR3 sequence is 14 residues long. Losses at the gene ends were 2 bases for V and 4 bases for J; bases not matched to a gene: 3. CDR1 SGDLS and CDR2 YYNGEE come from the germline V gene. The CDR3 spells CASSVGTEYNEQFF. The CDR3 DNA reads TGTGCCAGCAGCGTCGGGACAGAATACAATGAGCAGTTCTTC.

This chain joins TRBV19 and TRBJ1-1, with TRBD1 matching 10 bases. The V segment lost 8 bases and the J segment 1 base; nucleotides outside the gene matches: 7. CDR1 and CDR2 from the germline V gene are LNHDA and SQIVND (reference sequence). The CDR3 has 15 amino acids. This chain's CDR3 is CASRDRGLSNTEAFF. The CDR3, as DNA: TGTGCCAGTCGGGACAGGGGTTTATCGAACACTGAAGCTTTCTTT.

The CDR3 is CASSITGSYNSPLHF. In DNA form, the CDR3 reads TGTGCCAGCAGCATAACCGGGTCTTATAATTCACCCCTCCACTTT. The V gene is TRBV7-8, the J gene TRBJ1-6; D gene ambiguous. There are 15 residues in the CDR3. The germline V gene encodes CDR1 SGHVS and CDR2 FQNEAQ. The germline V and J ends were trimmed by 5 bases and 4 bases, with 12 bases remaining between them.

This chain joins TRBV10-3 and TRBJ1-1, with no clear D. From germline, CDR1 is ENHRY and CDR2 SYGVKD. The CDR3 is made up of 13 amino acids. The V end lost 4 bases, the J end lost 4 bases, and 10 bases lay between the germline ends. The CDR3 reads CAISVREATEAFF. The CDR3 DNA follows: TGTGCCATCAGTGTGAGGGAGGCCACTGAAGCTTTCTTT.

This sequence joins TRBV7-9 and TRBJ1-3; the D is unclear. In germline, CDR1 is SEHNR, CDR2 FQNEAQ (reference sequence). V dropped 6 bases and J dropped 3 bases, with 15 bases sitting between them. CDR3 length equals 15 residues. CDR3 sequence: CASSWAGDSGNTIYF. The CDR3 region has the DNA TGTGCCAGCAGTTGGGCAGGTGATAGTGGAAACACCATATATTTT.

CDR3 DNA: TGTGCCAGCAGCCCCCCAGGGGTGAGGATTCAGTACTTC. As protein: CASSPPGVRIQYF. The chain employs TRBV27 and TRBJ2-4; possible D gene TRBD1, 6 bases. CDR1 is MNHEY, CDR2 SMNVEV, per germline (reference sequence). Trimming left V 6 bases short and J 10 bases short, with 16 bases between. This CDR3 has 13 amino acids.

The genes are TRBV7-9 and TRBJ2-3; 9 bases agree with TRBD2. The CDR3 is 14 amino acids. The ends lost 10 bases at V and 2 bases at J; junction bases unmatched: 7. Germline V gives CDR1 SEHNR, CDR2 FQNEAQ (reference sequence). The CDR3 loop is CANSLAGATDTQYF. CDR3 bases: TGTGCCAACTCGTTAGCGGGGGCCACAGATACGCAGTATTTT.

The CDR3 DNA reads as TGTGCCAGCAGCGATACAGGGGGAGGTGGCTACACCTTC. Protein product: CASSDTGGGGYTF. The chain uses TRBV2 and TRBJ1-2; 8 bases are shared with TRBD1. This CDR3 region has 13 residues. Germline loops: CDR1 SNHLY, CDR2 FYNNEI. Losses at the gene ends were 6 bases for V and 7 bases for J; bases not matched to a gene: 7.

The chain joins TRBV5-4 to TRBJ2-3; TRBD2 matches at 7 bases. Trimming took 0 bases from V and 2 from J; bases not matched to a gene: 6. This CDR3 has 16 amino acids. Germline CDR1 and CDR2: SGHNT and YYREEE (reference sequence). The CDR3 loop reads CASSLEAGSFTDTQYF. Here the CDR3 DNA reads TGTGCCAGCAGCTTGGAAGCGGGGTCTTTCACAGATACGCAGTATTTT. Variable domain in full (rest from reference TRBV5-4 and TRBJ2-3): ETGVTQSPTHLIKTRGQQVTLRCSSQSGHNTVSWYQQALGQGPQFIFQYYREEENGRGNFPPRFSGLQFPNYSSELNVNALELDDSALYLCASSLEAGSFTDTQYFGPGTRLTVL.

Here the CDR3 reads CASSLQLAGGFDTQYF. The DNA of the CDR3 is TGCGCCAGCAGCTTGCAACTAGCGGGGGGCTTCGATACGCAGTATTTT. This sequence joins TRBV5-1 and TRBJ2-3; TRBD2 aligns across 12 bases. The germline gives CDR1 SGHRS, CDR2 YFSETQ. Trimming removed 1 base from V and 6 bases from J; junction bases left unmatched: 6. The CDR3 has 16 amino acids. The full variable domain, completed using reference TRBV5-1 and TRBJ2-3, is KAGVTQTPRYLIKTRGQQVTLSCSPISGHRSVSWYQQTPGQGLQFLFEYFSETQRNKGNFPGRFSGRQFSNSRSEMNVSTLELGDSALYLCASSLQLAGGFDTQYFGPGTRLTVL.

This chain connects TRBV6-1 to TRBJ1-1; D gene unclear. The CDR3 is made up of 13 amino acids. CDR1 MNHNS and CDR2 SASEGT come from the germline V gene. Trimming shortened V by 2 bases and J by 1 base, and 5 bases separated the two germline ends. CDR3 sequence reads: CASSEFGNTEAFF. DNA for the CDR3: TGTGCCAGCAGTGAATTCGGGAACACTGAAGCTTTCTTT.

This chain links TRBV14 with TRBJ2-1; TRBD1 agrees at 9 bases. The CDR3 covers 16 residues. Trimming cost V 1 base and J 6 bases; bases outside gene matches: 7. Per germline, CDR1 SGHDN and CDR2 FVKESK. Here the CDR3 reads CASSQAWGQGGNEQFF. The CDR3 region has the DNA TGTGCCAGCAGCCAAGCTTGGGGACAGGGAGGCAATGAGCAGTTCTTC. The full variable domain, in which reference TRBV14 and TRBJ2-1 provide the parts outside the CDR3, is EAGVTQFPSHSVIEKGQTVTLRCDPISGHDNLYWYRRVMGKEIKFLLHFVKESKQDESGMPNNRFLAERTGGTYSTLKVQPAELEDSGVYFCASSQAWGQGGNEQFFGPGTRLTVL.

This rearrangement joins TRBV12-5 to TRBJ1-5; 7 nucleotides match TRBD1. The CDR3 runs to 15 residues. The ends lost 6 bases at V and 2 bases at J; junction bases unmatched: 7. Germline V CDR1 and CDR2: LGHNT, FRNRAP. The CDR3 DNA is TGTGCTAGTGGACCTCAGGGGGGAGGCAATCAGCCCCAGCATTTT. Amino acids: CASGPQGGGNQPQHF.

The genes are TRBV4-2 and TRBJ1-2, with 11 bases lining up with TRBD1. Per the germline V gene, CDR1 is LGHNA and CDR2 is YNFKEQ. The CDR3 is 16 residues long. Trimming took 0 bases from V and 2 from J; bases not matched to a gene: 2. In nucleotides, the CDR3 is TGTGCCAGCAGCCAAGATAGGGACAGGGGGAACTATGGCTACACCTTC. It translates to CASSQDRDRGNYGYTF.

This sequence joins TRBV1 and TRBJ1-4; the table's D call TRBD1 went unverified against the DNA. TRBV1 is termed a pseudogene. This CDR3 region has 17 residues. The CDR3: CTISTGGNRATNEKLFF. The CDR3 DNA sequence: TGCACCATTTCGACAGGGGGGAACAGGGCAACTAATGAAAAACTGTTTTTT.

The chain carries TRBV11-2 and TRBJ2-1; 13 bases agree with TRBD2. Germline V gene sequence: CDR1 SGHAT, CDR2 FQNNGV. The CDR3 spans 17 residues. The J segment lost 5 bases and the V segment lost 4 bases, leaving 8 bases of the junction unmatched. The CDR3 loop is CASSSLTSGGAHNEQFF. The CDR3, as DNA: TGTGCCAGCAGCTCACTAACTAGCGGGGGGGCCCACAATGAGCAGTTCTTC.

V and J are TRBV2 and TRBJ2-4; 11 bases match TRBD1. Per germline, CDR1 SNHLY and CDR2 FYNNEI. The CDR3 extends over 13 amino acids. The V gene end was trimmed by 4 bases and the J gene end by 8 bases; junction bases not matched to a gene: 1. The CDR3 region is CASSGGQGDIQYF. The CDR3 DNA is TGTGCCAGCAGTGGGGGACAGGGGGACATTCAGTACTTC.

This sequence joins TRBV10-2 and TRBJ2-3; a weak D match, TRBD2 (5 bases). This CDR3 is 14 amino acids long. In germline, CDR1 is WSHSY, CDR2 SAAADI. V was clipped by 1 base and J by 1 base, with 6 bases between them. This chain's CDR3 is CASSEYGGTDTQYF. For the CDR3, the DNA is TGCGCCAGCAGTGAGTACGGGGGCACAGATACGCAGTATTTT.

The rearrangement links TRBV28 to TRBJ1-4; D not certain. The V and J ends lost 6 bases and 4 bases respectively, with 3 bases between them. The CDR3 has 11 residues. The V gene's germline CDR1 is MDHEN and CDR2 SYDVKM. CDR3 loop: CASSFNEKLFF. As DNA, the CDR3 is TGTGCCAGCAGCTTTAATGAAAAACTGTTTTTT.

Here the CDR3 DNA reads TGCAGCGCCTGGACAGGGCGGACCAATCAGCCCCAGCATTTT. Its protein product is CSAWTGRTNQPQHF. The genes are TRBV29-1 and TRBJ1-5; 8 bases are shared with TRBD1. The germline V gene encodes CDR1 SQVTM and CDR2 ANQGSEA. The CDR3 is made up of 14 amino acids. After removal of 7 bases from V and 3 bases from J, the junction contained 8 bases not matched to a gene.

The genes are TRBV14 and TRBJ2-3; D uncertain. The CDR3 length is 13 residues. Trimming left V 0 bases short and J 3 bases short, with 4 bases between. Germline CDR1 reads SGHDN; CDR2 reads FVKESK. The CDR3 is CASSQDYTDTQYF. CDR3 DNA: TGTGCCAGCAGCCAAGATTATACAGATACGCAGTATTTT.

The chain carries TRBV5-1 and TRBJ2-3; D may be TRBD2 (7 bases). This CDR3 has 14 residues. V was shortened by 3 bases and J by 5 bases, with 13 bases between the two germline ends. Germline CDR1 SGHRS, CDR2 YFSETQ. The chain's CDR3 is CASSWGGPLDTQYF. The CDR3 DNA reads TGCGCCAGCAGCTGGGGGGGGCCGTTAGATACGCAGTATTTT.

This clone was seen only once. The gene calls are TRBV30 and TRBJ1-2, with D maybe TRBD1 (5 bases). The germline gives CDR1 GTSNPN, CDR2 SVGIG (reference sequence). Trimming pared 0 bases from V and 7 bases from J, leaving 12 bases between. The CDR3 loop spans 13 amino acids. The chain's CDR3 is CAWSVRGETGYTF. The CDR3 DNA reads as TGTGCCTGGAGTGTTAGGGGTGAGACTGGCTACACCTTC.

For the CDR3, the DNA is TGCGCCAGCAGGATCCAGGTACCGGGACTCCCTACCTACGAGCAGTACTTC. As protein: CASRIQVPGLPTYEQYF. V usage is TRBV10-2 and J usage is TRBJ2-7; D may be TRBD2 (6 bases). Trimming shortened V by 6 bases and J by 2 bases, and 23 bases separated the two germline ends. This CDR3 region has 17 residues. The germline V gene encodes CDR1 WSHSY and CDR2 SAAADI.